This T cell receptor beta chain emerged from a study of blood T cell repertoires in COVID-19. Participants, roughly 18 to 100 years old, spanned more than 20 US areas. The study assigned cohorts using participant-reported clinical history. This CDR3 is built from 14 residues. The ends lost 4 bases at V and 3 bases at J; junction bases unmatched: 5. Germline CDR1 reads MDHEN; CDR2 reads SYDVKM. Under the authors' procedure: By means of reference gene primer amplification, nucleated cell counts were estimated. Measured with immunoSEQ multiplex PCR; TCRdb has only the in-frame clones, and not every one. The DNA was the basis for D and trimming; V, J and clone size are from that table. This table holds around 300,000 clones, around 87% found once.

The sequence derives from a woman younger than 30 with acute COVID-19. The source material was PBMCs or T cells enriched from blood (not recorded which). The J gene is TRBJ1-2, the V gene TRBV28, with 7 bases matching TRBD1. The CDR3 spells CASSSRTGYYGYTF. CDR3 nucleotides: TGTGCCAGCAGTTCGCGGACAGGCTACTATGGCTACACCTTC.